This is a list of T cell receptor beta chains from one sample in a study of regulatory T cells in long-lasting Graves disease. TCRdb recomputed calls from the multiplex PCR reads with MiXCR, one row per CDR3 protein. The sample shows approximately 350,000 distinct CDR3 sequences, less than 30% of them seen only once. Material: peripheral blood mononuclear cells (PBMCs), obtained when the disease was refractory, from a patient treated with antithyroid drugs. Every receptor here comes from a woman aged 40 to 49 with Graves disease. Both conserved end residues are part of each CDR3. Fields, in order: CDR3 length, D gene, J gene, clone size, V gene, CDR3 protein, CDR3 DNA. D genes are given only for firm matches. Not all rows give a size; the values are once, few, many and, for expanded clones, a class.

>17|TRBD2|TRBJ2-7|few|TRBV5-1
CASSLGLGTSGSGEQYF
TGCGCCAGCAGCCTTGGACTGGGAACTAGCGGGAGCGGCGAGCAGTACTTC
>16|-|TRBJ1-5|many|TRBV20-1
CSARDYRQLSNQPQHF
TGCAGTGCTAGAGACTATAGACAGCTTAGCAATCAGCCCCAGCATTTT
>11|-|TRBJ2-1|few|TRBV6-5
CASSWYNEQFF
TGTGCCAGCAGTTGGTACAATGAGCAGTTCTTC
>17|TRBD2|TRBJ2-2|-|TRBV6-1
CASSVTGGVSLTGELFF
TGTGCCAGCAGTGTTACGGGGGGGGTTTCCCTCACCGGGGAGCTGTTTTTT
>14|TRBD1|TRBJ2-7|-|TRBV20-1
CSARGGQGFYEQYF
TGCAGTGCTAGAGGTGGACAGGGCTTTTACGAGCAGTACTTC
>14|TRBD1|TRBJ1-4|few|TRBV12-3/TRBV12-4
CASSYTPGQQKLFF
TGTGCCAGCAGCTACACACCGGGACAGCAAAAACTGTTTTTT
>15|-|TRBJ2-7|many|TRBV11-2
CASSLQGLLVYEQYF
TGTGCCAGCAGCTTACAAGGACTGTTGGTCTACGAGCAGTACTTC
>15|TRBD1|TRBJ1-1|many|TRBV25-1
CASRHWTGPLGEAFF
TGTGCCAGCAGACATTGGACAGGTCCTCTCGGTGAAGCTTTCTTT
>17|-|TRBJ1-5|few|TRBV6-9
CASSHWGGVVGNQPQHF
TGTGCCAGCAGTCATTGGGGCGGAGTGGTTGGCAATCAGCCCCAGCATTTT
>17|-|TRBJ2-5|-|TRBV6-2/TRBV6-3
CASSYYGGTGTQETQYF
TGTGCCAGCAGTTACTACGGAGGGACCGGTACCCAAGAGACCCAGTACTTC
>11|-|TRBJ2-4|-|TRBV10-2
CASSYPGLQYF
TGCGCCAGCAGCTACCCTGGCCTTCAGTACTTC
>16|-|TRBJ1-1|-|TRBV5-6
CASSLRVHSGNTEAFF
TGTGCCAGCAGCTTACGTGTCCACTCCGGGAACACTGAAGCTTTCTTT
>15|TRBD1|TRBJ1-6|many|TRBV11-2
CASSLRQGDNSPLHF
TGTGCCAGCAGCTTACGACAGGGGGATAATTCACCCCTCCACTTT
>13|TRBD2|TRBJ2-2|many|TRBV11-2
CASRPGGIGELFF
TGTGCCAGCCGCCCGGGGGGGATCGGGGAGCTGTTTTTT
>14|-|TRBJ2-2|-|TRBV6-1
CASSVGGVTGELFF
TGTGCCAGCAGTGTTGGAGGGGTCACCGGGGAGCTGTTTTTT
>15|-|TRBJ2-3|-|TRBV28
CASTAGGRVTDTQYF
TGTGCCAGCACCGCCGGGGGCAGGGTGACAGATACGCAGTATTTT
>14|TRBD1|TRBJ1-1|-|TRBV29-1
CSVEDGQGGTEAFF
TGCAGCGTTGAGGACGGACAGGGAGGGACTGAAGCTTTCTTT